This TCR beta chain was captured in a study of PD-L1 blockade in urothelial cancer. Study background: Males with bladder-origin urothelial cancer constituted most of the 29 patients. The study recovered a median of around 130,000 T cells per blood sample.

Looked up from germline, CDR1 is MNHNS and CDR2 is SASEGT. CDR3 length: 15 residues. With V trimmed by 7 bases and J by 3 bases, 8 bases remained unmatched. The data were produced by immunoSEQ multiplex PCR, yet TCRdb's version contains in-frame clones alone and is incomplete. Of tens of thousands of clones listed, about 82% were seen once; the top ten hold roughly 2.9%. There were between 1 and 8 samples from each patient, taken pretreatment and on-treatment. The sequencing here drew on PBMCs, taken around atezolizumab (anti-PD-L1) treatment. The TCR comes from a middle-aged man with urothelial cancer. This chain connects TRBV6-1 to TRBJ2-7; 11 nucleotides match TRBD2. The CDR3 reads CASNPSGTSGYEQYF. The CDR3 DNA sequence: TGTGCCAGCAATCCCTCCGGGACTAGCGGCTACGAGCAGTACTTC.